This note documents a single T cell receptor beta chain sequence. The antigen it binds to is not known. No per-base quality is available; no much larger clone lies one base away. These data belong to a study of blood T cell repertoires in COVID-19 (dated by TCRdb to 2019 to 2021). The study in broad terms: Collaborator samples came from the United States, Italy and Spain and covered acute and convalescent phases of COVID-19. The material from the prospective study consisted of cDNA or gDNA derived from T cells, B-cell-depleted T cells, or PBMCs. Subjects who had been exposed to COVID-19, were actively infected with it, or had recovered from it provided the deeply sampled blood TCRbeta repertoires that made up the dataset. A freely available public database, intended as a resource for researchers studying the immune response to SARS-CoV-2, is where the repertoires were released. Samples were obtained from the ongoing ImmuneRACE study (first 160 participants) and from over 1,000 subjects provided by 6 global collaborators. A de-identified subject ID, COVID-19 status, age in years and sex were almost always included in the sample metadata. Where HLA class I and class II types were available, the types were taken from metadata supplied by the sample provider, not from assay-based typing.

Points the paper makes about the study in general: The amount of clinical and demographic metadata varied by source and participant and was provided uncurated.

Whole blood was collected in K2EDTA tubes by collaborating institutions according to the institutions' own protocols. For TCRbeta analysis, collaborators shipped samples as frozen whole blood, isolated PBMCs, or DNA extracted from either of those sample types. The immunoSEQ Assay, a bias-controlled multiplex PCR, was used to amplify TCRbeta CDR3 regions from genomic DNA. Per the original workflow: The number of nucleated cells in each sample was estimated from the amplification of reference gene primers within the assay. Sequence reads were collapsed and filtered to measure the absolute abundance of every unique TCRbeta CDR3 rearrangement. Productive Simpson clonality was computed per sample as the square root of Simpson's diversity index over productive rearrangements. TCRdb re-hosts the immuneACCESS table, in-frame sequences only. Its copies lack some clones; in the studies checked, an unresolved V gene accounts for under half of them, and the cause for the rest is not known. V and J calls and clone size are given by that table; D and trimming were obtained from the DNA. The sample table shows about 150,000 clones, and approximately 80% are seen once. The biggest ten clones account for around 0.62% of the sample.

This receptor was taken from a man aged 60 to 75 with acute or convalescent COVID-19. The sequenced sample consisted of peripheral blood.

The nucleotide sequence is TGTGCCAGCAGCCAAGATCTCACAGGGTCCGGGCCCCAGCATTTT. It translates to CASSQDLTGSGPQHF. In this chain, TRBV3-1 (or the pseudogene TRBV3-2) is recombined with TRBJ1-5, with TRBD1 tentatively as D gene (6 bases match). The germline V gene (reference sequence) supplies CDR1 LGHDT and CDR2 YNNKEL. At the junction V is shortened by 0 bases and J by 9 bases, with 15 bases in between. The CDR3 covers 15 residues, taking in both the cysteine and the phenylalanine. The kept DNA is CDR3 alone, 45 bases in frame from the first base.